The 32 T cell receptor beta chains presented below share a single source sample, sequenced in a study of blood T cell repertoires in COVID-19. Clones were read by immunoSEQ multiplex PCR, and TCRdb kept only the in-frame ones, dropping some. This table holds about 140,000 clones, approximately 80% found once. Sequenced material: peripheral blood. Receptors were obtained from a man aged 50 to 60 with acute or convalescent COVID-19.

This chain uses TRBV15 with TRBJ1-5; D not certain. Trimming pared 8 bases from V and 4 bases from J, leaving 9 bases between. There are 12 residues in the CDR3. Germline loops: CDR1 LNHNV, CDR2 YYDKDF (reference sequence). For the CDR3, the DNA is TGTGCCACCCAGGAGGGTAATCAGCCCCAGCATTTT. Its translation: CATQEGNQPQHF.

This CDR3 is CASDLTGGQPQHF. DNA for the CDR3: TGTGCCAGCGACCTGACAGGTGGTCAGCCCCAGCATTTT. The chain links TRBV19 to TRBJ1-5; D possibly corresponds to TRBD1 (6 bases). CDR3 length equals 13 residues. CDR1 is LNHDA, CDR2 SQIVND, per germline (reference sequence). The V end was cut by 9 bases, the J end by 6 bases, with 15 bases between. The full variable domain, completed using reference TRBV19 and TRBJ1-5, is DGGITQSPKYLFRKEGQNVTLSCEQNLNHDAMYWYRQDPGQGLRLIYYSQIVNDFQKGDIAEGYSVSREKKESFPLTVTSAQKNPTAFYLCASDLTGGQPQHFGDGTRLSIL.

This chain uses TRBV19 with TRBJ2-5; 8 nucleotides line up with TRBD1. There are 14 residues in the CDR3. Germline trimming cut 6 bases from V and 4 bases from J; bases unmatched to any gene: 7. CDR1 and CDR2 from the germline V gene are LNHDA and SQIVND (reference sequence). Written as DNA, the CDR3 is TGTGCCAGTAGCTTTCAGGGGGCTGGAGAGACCCAGTACTTC. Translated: CASSFQGAGETQYF.

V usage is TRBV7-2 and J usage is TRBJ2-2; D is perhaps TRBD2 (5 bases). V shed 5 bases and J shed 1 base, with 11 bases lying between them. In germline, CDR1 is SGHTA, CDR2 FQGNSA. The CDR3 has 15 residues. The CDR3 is CASSPGRGNTGELFF. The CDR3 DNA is TGTGCCAGCAGCCCGGGTCGGGGGAACACCGGGGAGCTGTTTTTT.

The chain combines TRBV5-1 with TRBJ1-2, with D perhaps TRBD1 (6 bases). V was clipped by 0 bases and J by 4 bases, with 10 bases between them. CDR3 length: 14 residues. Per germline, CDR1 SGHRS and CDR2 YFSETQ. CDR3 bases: TGCGCCAGCAGCTTGGGTCAGGGGCTCTATGGCTACACCTTC. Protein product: CASSLGQGLYGYTF.

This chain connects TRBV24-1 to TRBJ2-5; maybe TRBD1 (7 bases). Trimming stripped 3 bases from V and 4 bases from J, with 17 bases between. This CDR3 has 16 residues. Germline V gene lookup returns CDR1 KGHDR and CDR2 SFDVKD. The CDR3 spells CATSDPGQEGGETQYF. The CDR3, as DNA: TGTGCCACCAGTGATCCTGGACAGGAGGGGGGAGAGACCCAGTACTTC.

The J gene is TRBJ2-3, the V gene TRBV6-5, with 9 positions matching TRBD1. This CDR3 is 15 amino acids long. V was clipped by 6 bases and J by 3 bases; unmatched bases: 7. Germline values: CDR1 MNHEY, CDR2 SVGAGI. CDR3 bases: TGTGCCAGCAGCCGCCGGACAGGGGTGACAGATACGCAGTATTTT. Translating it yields CASSRRTGVTDTQYF.

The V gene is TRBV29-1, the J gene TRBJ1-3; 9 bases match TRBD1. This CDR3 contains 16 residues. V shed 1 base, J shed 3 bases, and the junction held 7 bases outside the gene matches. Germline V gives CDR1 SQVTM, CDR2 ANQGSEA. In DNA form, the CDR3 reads TGCAGCGTTGAAGCCCTGGGACAGGGCTTTGGAAACACCATATATTTT. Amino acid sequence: CSVEALGQGFGNTIYF.

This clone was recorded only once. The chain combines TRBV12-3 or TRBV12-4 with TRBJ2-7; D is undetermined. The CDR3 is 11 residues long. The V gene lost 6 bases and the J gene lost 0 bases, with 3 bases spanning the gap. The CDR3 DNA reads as TGTGCCAGCAGCTACTCCTACGAGCAGTACTTC. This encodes CASSYSYEQYF.

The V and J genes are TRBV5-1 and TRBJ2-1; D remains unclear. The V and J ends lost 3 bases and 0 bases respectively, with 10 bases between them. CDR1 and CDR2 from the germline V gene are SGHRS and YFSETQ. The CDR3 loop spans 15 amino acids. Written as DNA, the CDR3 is TGCGCCAGCAGCTCAATGACTCGCTCCTACAATGAGCAGTTCTTC. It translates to CASSSMTRSYNEQFF.

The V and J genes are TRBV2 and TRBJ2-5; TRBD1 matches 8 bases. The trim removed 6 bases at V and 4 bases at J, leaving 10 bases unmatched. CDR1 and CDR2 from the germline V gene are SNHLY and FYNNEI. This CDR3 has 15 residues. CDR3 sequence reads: CASRVQGVTGETQYF. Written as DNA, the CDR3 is TGTGCCAGCAGGGTACAGGGGGTAACGGGAGAGACCCAGTACTTC.

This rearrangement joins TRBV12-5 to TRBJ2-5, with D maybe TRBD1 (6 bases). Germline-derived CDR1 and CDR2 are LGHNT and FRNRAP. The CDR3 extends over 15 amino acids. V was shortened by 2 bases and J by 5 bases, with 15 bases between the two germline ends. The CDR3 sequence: CASGLSAGAGETQYF. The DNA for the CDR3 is TGTGCTAGTGGTTTGAGTGCAGGGGCTGGGGAGACCCAGTACTTC.

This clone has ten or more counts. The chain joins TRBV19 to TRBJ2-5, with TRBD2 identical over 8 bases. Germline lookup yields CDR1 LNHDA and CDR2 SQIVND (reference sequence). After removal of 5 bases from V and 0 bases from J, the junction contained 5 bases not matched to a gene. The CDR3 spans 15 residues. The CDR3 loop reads CASSWSGGDQETQYF. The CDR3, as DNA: TGTGCCAGTAGTTGGAGCGGGGGAGACCAAGAGACCCAGTACTTC.

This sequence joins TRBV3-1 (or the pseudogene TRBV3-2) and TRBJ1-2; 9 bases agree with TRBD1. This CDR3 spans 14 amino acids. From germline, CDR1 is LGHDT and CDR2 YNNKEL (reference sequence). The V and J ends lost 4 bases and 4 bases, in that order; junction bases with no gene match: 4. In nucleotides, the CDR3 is TGTGCCAGCAGCCCACTGGGACAGGGCTATGGCTACACCTTC. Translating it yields CASSPLGQGYGYTF.

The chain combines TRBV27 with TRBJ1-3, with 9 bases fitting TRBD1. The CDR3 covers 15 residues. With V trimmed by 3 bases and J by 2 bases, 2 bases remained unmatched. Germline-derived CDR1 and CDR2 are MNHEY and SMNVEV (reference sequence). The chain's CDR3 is CASSFTGGTGNTIYF. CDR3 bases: TGTGCCAGCAGTTTTACAGGGGGCACTGGAAACACCATATATTTT.

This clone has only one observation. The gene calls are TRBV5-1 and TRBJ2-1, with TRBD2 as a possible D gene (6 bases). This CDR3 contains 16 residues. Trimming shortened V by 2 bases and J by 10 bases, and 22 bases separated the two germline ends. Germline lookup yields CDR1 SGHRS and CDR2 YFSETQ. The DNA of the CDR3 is TGCGCCAGCAGCTTCAACCCCTGGGACTTAAAGAAGGAGCAGTTCTTC. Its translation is CASSFNPWDLKKEQFF.

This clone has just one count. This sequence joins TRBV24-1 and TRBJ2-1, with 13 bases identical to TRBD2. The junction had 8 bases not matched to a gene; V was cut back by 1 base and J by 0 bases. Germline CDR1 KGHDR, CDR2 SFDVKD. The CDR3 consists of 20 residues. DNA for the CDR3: TGTGCCACCAGTGATTTCCGACTAGCGGGGGGCGCCAGCTCCTACAATGAGCAGTTCTTC. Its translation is CATSDFRLAGGASSYNEQFF.

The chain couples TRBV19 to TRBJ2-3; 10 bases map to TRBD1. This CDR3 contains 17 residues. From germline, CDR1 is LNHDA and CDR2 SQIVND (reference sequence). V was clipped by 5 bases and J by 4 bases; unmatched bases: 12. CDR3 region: CASSAGKGTGDPDTQYF. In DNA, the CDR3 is TGTGCCAGTAGTGCTGGGAAAGGGACAGGGGACCCAGATACGCAGTATTTT.

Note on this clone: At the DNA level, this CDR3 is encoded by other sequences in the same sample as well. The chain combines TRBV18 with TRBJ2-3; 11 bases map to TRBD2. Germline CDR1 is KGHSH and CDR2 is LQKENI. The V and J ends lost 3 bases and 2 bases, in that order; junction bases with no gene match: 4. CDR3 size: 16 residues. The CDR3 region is CASSPLAGGPTDTQYF. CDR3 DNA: TGTGCCAGCTCACCTCTAGCGGGGGGCCCCACAGATACGCAGTATTTT.

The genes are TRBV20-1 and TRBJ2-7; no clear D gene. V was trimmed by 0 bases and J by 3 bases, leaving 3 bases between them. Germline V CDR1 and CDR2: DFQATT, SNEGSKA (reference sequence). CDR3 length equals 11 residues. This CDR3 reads CSARDSYEQYF. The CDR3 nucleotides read TGCAGTGCTAGAGATAGCTACGAGCAGTACTTC.

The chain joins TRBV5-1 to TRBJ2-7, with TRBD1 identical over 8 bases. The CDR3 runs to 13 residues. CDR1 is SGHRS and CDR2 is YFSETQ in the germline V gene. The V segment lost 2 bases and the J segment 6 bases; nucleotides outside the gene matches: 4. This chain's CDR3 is CASSFWTGSEQYF. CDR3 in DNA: TGCGCCAGCAGCTTTTGGACAGGGAGCGAGCAGTACTTC.

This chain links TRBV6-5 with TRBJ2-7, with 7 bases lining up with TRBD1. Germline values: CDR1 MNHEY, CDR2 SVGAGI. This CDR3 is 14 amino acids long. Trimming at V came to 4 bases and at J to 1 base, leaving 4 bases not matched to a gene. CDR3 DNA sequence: TGTGCCAGCAGTTTAGACAGGGAATCCTACGAGCAGTACTTC. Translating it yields CASSLDRESYEQYF.

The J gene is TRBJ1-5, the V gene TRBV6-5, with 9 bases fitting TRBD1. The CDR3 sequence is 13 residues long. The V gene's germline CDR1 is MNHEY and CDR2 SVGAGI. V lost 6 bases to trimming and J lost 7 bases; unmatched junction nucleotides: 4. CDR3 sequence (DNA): TGTGCCAGCAGAGACAGGGGGTACCAGCCCCAGCATTTT. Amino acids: CASRDRGYQPQHF.

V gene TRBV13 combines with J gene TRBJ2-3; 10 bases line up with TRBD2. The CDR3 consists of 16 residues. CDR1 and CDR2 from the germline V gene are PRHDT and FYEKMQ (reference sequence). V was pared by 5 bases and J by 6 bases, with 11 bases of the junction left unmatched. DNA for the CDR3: TGTGCCAGCAGCCAAGGACTAGCGGAACCAGCGGATACGCAGTATTTT. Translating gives CASSQGLAEPADTQYF.

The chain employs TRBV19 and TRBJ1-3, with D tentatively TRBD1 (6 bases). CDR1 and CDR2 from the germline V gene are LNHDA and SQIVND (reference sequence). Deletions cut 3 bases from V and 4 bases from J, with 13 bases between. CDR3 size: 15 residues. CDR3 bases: TGTGCCAGTAGTATCAGGGGCCCGGGCGGAAACACCATATATTTT. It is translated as CASSIRGPGGNTIYF.

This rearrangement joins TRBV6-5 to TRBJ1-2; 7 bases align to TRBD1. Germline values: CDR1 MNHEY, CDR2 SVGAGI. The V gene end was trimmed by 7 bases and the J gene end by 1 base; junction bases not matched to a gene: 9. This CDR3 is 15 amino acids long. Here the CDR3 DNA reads TGTGCCAGCACCCCCCCGACAGGGCATAACTATGGCTACACCTTC. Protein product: CASTPPTGHNYGYTF.

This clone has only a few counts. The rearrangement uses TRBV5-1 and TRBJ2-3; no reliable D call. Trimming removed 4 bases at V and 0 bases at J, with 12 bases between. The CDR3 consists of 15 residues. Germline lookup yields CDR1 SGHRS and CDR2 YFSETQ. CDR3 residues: CASSAKETSTDTQYF. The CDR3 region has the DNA TGCGCCAGCAGCGCGAAGGAGACGAGCACAGATACGCAGTATTTT.

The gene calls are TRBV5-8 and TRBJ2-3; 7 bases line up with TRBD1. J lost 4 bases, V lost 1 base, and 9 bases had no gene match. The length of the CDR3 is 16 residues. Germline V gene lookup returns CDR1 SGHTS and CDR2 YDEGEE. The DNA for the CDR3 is TGTGCCAGCAGCTTGCACAGGGGAAAATTTGCAGATACGCAGTATTTT. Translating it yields CASSLHRGKFADTQYF.

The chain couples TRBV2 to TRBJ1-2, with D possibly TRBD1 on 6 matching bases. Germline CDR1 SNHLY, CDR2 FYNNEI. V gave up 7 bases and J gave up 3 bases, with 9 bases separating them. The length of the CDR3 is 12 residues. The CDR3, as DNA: TGTGCCAGCAACAGGGCGGACTATGGCTACACCTTC. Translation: CASNRADYGYTF.

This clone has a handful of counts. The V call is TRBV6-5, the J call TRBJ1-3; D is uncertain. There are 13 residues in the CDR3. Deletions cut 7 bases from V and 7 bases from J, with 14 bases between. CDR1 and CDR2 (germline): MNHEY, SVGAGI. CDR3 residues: CASTSNPSNTIYF. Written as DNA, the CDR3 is TGTGCCAGCACGTCAAATCCCAGTAACACCATATATTTT.

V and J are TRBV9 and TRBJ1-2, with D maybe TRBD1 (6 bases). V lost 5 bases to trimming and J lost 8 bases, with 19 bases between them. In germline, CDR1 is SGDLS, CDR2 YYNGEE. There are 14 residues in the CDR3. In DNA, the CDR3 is TGTGCCAGCAGTTACCTTCACTCAGGGGACGGCTACACCTTC. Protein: CASSYLHSGDGYTF.

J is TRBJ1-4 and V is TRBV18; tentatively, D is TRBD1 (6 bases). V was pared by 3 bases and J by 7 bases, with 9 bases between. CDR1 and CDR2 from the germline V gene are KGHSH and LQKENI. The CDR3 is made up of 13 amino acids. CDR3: CASSPRGSEKLFF. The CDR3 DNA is TGTGCCAGCTCACCGAGGGGGAGTGAAAAACTGTTTTTT.